This T cell receptor (beta chain) originates from a study of blood T cell repertoires in COVID-19. Data came from immunoSEQ multiplex PCR; TCRdb stores just in-frame clones and leaves some out. The data show tens of thousands of clones, around 90% seen once. The sample comprised peripheral blood. This receptor was identified in a woman in her fifties or sixties with active or convalescent COVID-19.

The CDR3 DNA follows: TGTGCCAGCAGCCCAACAGGGCGCACAGATACGCAGTATTTT. This codes for CASSPTGRTDTQYF. This chain links TRBV11-2 with TRBJ2-3, with a possible D match to TRBD1 (6 bases). Germline lookup yields CDR1 SGHAT and CDR2 FQNNGV. V lost 5 bases, J lost 1 base, and 10 bases lay in between. The CDR3 has 14 residues.